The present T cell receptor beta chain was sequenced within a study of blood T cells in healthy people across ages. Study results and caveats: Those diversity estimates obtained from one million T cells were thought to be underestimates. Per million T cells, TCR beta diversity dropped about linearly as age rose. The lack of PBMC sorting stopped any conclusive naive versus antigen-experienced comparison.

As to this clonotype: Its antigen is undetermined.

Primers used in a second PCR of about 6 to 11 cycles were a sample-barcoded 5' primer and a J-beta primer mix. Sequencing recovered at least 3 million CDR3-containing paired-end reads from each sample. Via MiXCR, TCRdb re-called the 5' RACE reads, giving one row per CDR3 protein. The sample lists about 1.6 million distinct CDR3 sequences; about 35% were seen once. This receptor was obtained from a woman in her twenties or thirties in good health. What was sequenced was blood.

The chain's CDR3 is CASSLIPRVGTDTQYF. The CDR3 DNA follows: TGTGCCAGCAGCTTAATCCCCCGGGTTGGCACAGATACGCAGTATTTT. This rearrangement joins TRBV7-3 to TRBJ2-3; D call uncertain. The CDR3 consists of 16 residues. The V gene lost 1 base and the J gene lost 1 base, with 12 bases spanning the gap. CDR1 SGHTA and CDR2 FQGTGA come from the germline V gene. Full variable domain (outside the CDR3, taken from reference TRBV7-3 and TRBJ2-3): GAGVSQTPSNKVTEKGKYVELRCDPISGHTALYWYRQSLGQGPEFLIYFQGTGAADDSGLPNDRFFAVRPEGSVSTLKIQRTERGDSAVYLCASSLIPRVGTDTQYFGPGTRLTVL.